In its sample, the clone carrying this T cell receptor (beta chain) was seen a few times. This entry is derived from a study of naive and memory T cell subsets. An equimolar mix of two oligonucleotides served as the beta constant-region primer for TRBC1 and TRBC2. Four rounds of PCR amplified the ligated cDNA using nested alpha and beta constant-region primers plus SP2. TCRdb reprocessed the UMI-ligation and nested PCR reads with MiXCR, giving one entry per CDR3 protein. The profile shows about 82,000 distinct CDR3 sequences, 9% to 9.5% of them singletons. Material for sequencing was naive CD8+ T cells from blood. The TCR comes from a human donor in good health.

The CDR3 sequence: CASSYGVVAYNEQFF. As DNA, the CDR3 is TGTGCCAGCAGTTACGGGGTTGTAGCCTACAATGAGCAGTTCTTC. V usage is TRBV6-6 and J usage is TRBJ2-1; no clear D. Trimming took 2 bases from V and 2 from J, leaving 10 bases between them. This CDR3 is 15 amino acids long. The germline gives CDR1 MNHNY, CDR2 SVGAGI (reference sequence).